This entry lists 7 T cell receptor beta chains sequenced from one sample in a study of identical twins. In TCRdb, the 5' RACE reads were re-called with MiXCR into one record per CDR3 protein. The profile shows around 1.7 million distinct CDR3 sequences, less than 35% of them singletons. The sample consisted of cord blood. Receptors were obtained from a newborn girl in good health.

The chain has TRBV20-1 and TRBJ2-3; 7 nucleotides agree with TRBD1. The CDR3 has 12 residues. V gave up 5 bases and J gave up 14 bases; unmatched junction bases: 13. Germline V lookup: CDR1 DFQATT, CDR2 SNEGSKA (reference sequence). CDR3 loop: CSAETGAASWYF. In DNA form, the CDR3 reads TGCAGTGCTGAAACAGGGGCCGCGTCGTGGTATTTT.

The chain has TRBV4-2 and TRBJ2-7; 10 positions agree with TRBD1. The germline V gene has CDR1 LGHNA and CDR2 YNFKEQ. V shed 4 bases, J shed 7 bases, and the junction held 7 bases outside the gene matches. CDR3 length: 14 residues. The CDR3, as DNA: TGTGCCAGCAGCCTTGGGACAGGGGCTGGGGAGCAGTACTTC. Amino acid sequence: CASSLGTGAGEQYF.

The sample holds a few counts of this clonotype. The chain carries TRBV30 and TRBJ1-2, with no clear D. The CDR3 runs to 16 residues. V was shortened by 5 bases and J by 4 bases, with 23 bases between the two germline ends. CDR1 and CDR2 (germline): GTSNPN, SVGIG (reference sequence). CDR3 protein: CAWGDPGVGKVYGYTF. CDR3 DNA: TGTGCCTGGGGCGACCCGGGCGTAGGGAAGGTCTATGGCTACACCTTC. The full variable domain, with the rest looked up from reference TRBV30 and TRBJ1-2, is SQTIHQWPATLVQPVGSPLSLECTVEGTSNPNLYWYRQAAGRGLQLLFYSVGIGQISSEVPQNLSASRPQDRQFILSSKKLLLSDSGFYLCAWGDPGVGKVYGYTFGSGTRLTVV.

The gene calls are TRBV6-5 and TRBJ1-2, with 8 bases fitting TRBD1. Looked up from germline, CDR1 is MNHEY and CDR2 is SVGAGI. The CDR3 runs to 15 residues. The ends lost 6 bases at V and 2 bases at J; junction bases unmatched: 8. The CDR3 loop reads CASRKPGQENYGYTF. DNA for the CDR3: TGTGCCAGCAGGAAGCCGGGACAGGAAAACTATGGCTACACCTTC.

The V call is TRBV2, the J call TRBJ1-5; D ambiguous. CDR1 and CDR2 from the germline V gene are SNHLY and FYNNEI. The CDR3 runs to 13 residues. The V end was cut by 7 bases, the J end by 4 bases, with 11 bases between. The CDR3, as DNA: TGTGCCAGCACGGGTAGCAGGAATCAGCCCCAGCATTTT. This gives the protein CASTGSRNQPQHF.

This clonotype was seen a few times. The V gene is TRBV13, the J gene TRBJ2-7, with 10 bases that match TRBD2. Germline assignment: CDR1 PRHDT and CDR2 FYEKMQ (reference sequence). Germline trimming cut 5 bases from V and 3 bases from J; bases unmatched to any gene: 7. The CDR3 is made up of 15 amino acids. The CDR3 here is CASSQKLAGYYEQYF. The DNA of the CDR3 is TGTGCCAGCAGCCAAAAACTAGCGGGGTACTACGAGCAGTACTTC.

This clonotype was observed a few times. CDR3 bases: TGTGCCAGCAGCTTAAGGGGAGGCAGAAGAGGGCAAGAGACCCAGTACTTC. Encoded protein: CASSLRGGRRGQETQYF. V and J are TRBV7-9 and TRBJ2-5; D might be TRBD2 (6 bases). This CDR3 region has 17 residues. Germline V lookup: CDR1 SEHNR, CDR2 FQNEAQ (reference sequence). V was pared by 2 bases and J by 2 bases, with 18 bases between.